The clone carrying this T cell receptor beta chain was counted only a few times. Its antigen is not known. V shed 3 bases and J 7 bases; nucleotides not matched to a gene: 9. This CDR3 contains 15 residues. Germline-derived CDR1 and CDR2 are DFQATT and SNEGSKA (reference sequence). The data stem from a study of blood T cells in healthy people across ages. At the level of the study: Per two T cells, about one barcoded beta molecule was captured through template switching.

Notes on the study in general: Underestimates were what the diversity estimates from one million T cells were considered to be. Naive and antigen-experienced cells were not separated, limiting conclusive comparison.

The use of a sample-barcoded 5' primer and a J-beta primer mix characterized a second PCR of 7 to 11 cycles. MiXCR, applied by TCRdb to the 5' RACE reads, yields one record per CDR3 protein. Of 450,000 to 650,000 distinct CDR3 sequences in the sample, around 24% were seen once. These data were also reused for a study on T cells of mothers and their children. Per that study: Among related mother-child pairs, overlap was slightly higher than in unrelated pairs, though not significantly.

The chain combines TRBV20-1 with TRBJ2-1, with 10 bases that match TRBD2. Specimen: blood. This clonotype originated in a boy younger than 18 in good health. CDR3 DNA sequence: TGCAGTGCTAGCCTCGTAGCGGGGGGCAGGAATGAGCAGTTCTTC. Amino acid sequence: CSASLVAGGRNEQFF.